The 15 T cell receptor beta chains reported below all come from one sample, sequenced in a study of blood T cell repertoires in COVID-19. The table came from immunoSEQ multiplex PCR; TCRdb's copy has only in-frame clones and leaves some out. Altogether around 82,000 clones are present, roughly 85% being singletons, with the ten largest covering roughly 9.6%. Sequenced: peripheral blood. These TCRs come from a man between 45 and 60 years old with COVID-19, enrolled during active disease.

The J gene is TRBJ1-1, the V gene TRBV19; D remains ambiguous. Germline loops: CDR1 LNHDA, CDR2 SQIVND (reference sequence). The length of the CDR3 is 12 residues. V dropped 3 bases and J dropped 11 bases, with 13 bases sitting between them. CDR3 nucleotide sequence: TGTGCCAGTAGTATTGAACTCGGGAGGGCTTTCTTT. Its translation: CASSIELGRAFF.

This clone was counted only a few times. CDR3 sequence reads: CASSDGSGSGSTDTQYF. DNA of the CDR3: TGTGCCAGCAGTGACGGGAGCGGGAGCGGTAGCACAGATACGCAGTATTTT. This chain uses TRBV6-4 with TRBJ2-3; 8 positions agree with TRBD2. Germline-derived CDR1 and CDR2 are MRHNA and SNTAGT. CDR3 length equals 17 residues. Trimming removed 2 bases from V and 0 bases from J; junction bases left unmatched: 7.

This sequence joins TRBV27 and TRBJ2-1, with 10 bases matching TRBD1. V trimming: 4 bases; J trimming: 8 bases; junction bases outside the gene matches: 8. CDR1 and CDR2 from the germline V gene are MNHEY and SMNVEV (reference sequence). The CDR3 spans 15 residues. The chain's CDR3 is CASSSRDRGIDEQFF. The CDR3 DNA reads as TGTGCCAGCAGTTCCCGGGACAGGGGTATTGATGAGCAGTTCTTC.

This clone appeared once. The chain links TRBV6-1 to TRBJ2-1; 8 nucleotides line up with TRBD1. This CDR3 has 14 amino acids. V lost 1 base, J lost 5 bases, and 1 base stayed unmatched. Germline CDR1 and CDR2: MNHNS and SASEGT. CDR3 residues: CASSEVTGDNEQFF. As DNA, the CDR3 is TGTGCCAGCAGTGAAGTGACAGGGGACAATGAGCAGTTCTTC.

Written as DNA, the CDR3 is TGTGCCAGCAGCCCCAGAAGTTCGATTAATGGTGAAAAACTGTTTTTT. Protein sequence: CASSPRSSINGEKLFF. The V gene is TRBV11-2, the J gene TRBJ1-4; D gene ambiguous. CDR1 and CDR2 (germline): SGHAT, FQNNGV. With 5 bases removed from V and 7 bases from J, the gap between germline ends came to 20 bases. The CDR3 runs to 16 residues.

V and J are TRBV18 and TRBJ2-2; weak D call: TRBD2 (6 bases). Germline V gene data show CDR1 as KGHSH and CDR2 as LQKENI. The CDR3 has 16 residues. Trimming removed 6 bases from V and 0 bases from J, with 14 bases in between. The CDR3 bases are TGTGCCAGCTCCCAAAACGGCGGGACGAACACCGGGGAGCTGTTTTTT. The encoded protein is CASSQNGGTNTGELFF.

V is TRBV6-5 and J is TRBJ1-2; 10 nucleotides agree with TRBD1. The CDR3 loop spans 15 amino acids. Unmatched junction bases numbered 12, after V lost 6 bases and J lost 8 bases. Germline CDR1 is MNHEY and CDR2 is SVGAGI. For the CDR3, the DNA is TGTGCCAGCAGCAGAAGTCCGGGACAGGGGCACGGCTACACCTTC. Its translation is CASSRSPGQGHGYTF.

This clone was seen a single time. This rearrangement joins TRBV18 to TRBJ2-7, with 10 bases matching TRBD1. The CDR3 consists of 15 residues. Unmatched junction bases numbered 6, after V lost 4 bases and J lost 3 bases. Germline V lookup: CDR1 KGHSH, CDR2 LQKENI. CDR3 residues: CASSLGQGEVYEQYF. CDR3 bases: TGTGCCAGCTCACTAGGACAGGGGGAGGTCTACGAGCAGTACTTC.

The chain is built from TRBV20-1 and TRBJ1-3; D remains unclear. The V end was cut by 3 bases, the J end by 7 bases, with 7 bases between. The CDR3 contains 11 residues. The germline V gene has CDR1 DFQATT and CDR2 SNEGSKA (reference sequence). CDR3 DNA sequence: TGCAGTGCTAGGGGAGTGAACACCATATATTTT. It encodes CSARGVNTIYF.

This chain uses TRBV29-1 with TRBJ1-2; TRBD1 is a possible D gene (5 bases). The CDR3 totals 12 residues. Germline assignment: CDR1 SQVTM and CDR2 ANQGSEA. Trimming shortened V by 6 bases and J by 4 bases, and 12 bases separated the two germline ends. Written as DNA, the CDR3 is TGCAGCGTAGACCAGGGATCCTATGGCTACACCTTC. It is translated as CSVDQGSYGYTF.

This chain joins TRBV6-5 and TRBJ1-2; no definite D call. Trimming took off 5 bases at V and 2 bases at J, with 6 bases between the two ends. The CDR3 totals 12 residues. The germline V gene encodes CDR1 MNHEY and CDR2 SVGAGI. The DNA for the CDR3 is TGTGCCAGCAGTAACGGGAACTATGGCTACACCTTC. Its protein is CASSNGNYGYTF.

This clone has just one count. This sequence joins TRBV11-3 and TRBJ2-5; TRBD1 matches 8 bases. In germline, CDR1 is SGHNT, CDR2 YENEEA. Trimming cost V 3 bases and J 5 bases; bases outside gene matches: 8. This CDR3 is built from 15 residues. CDR3 amino acids: CASSLGTGGTETQYF. Here the CDR3 DNA reads TGTGCCAGCAGCTTGGGGACAGGAGGTACCGAGACCCAGTACTTC.

The gene calls are TRBV12-3 or TRBV12-4 and TRBJ2-1, with D unresolved. This CDR3 is 11 amino acids long. V was pared by 3 bases and J by 15 bases, with 12 bases between. The CDR3 here is CASSFSGFLFF. CDR3 sequence (DNA): TGTGCCAGCAGTTTTTCCGGGTTTCTGTTCTTC.

In its sample, this clone was seen once. The V gene is TRBV11-2, the J gene TRBJ2-5, with TRBD2 identical over 14 bases. J was trimmed by 4 bases and V by 4 bases; bases with no gene match: 2. Germline V gene lookup returns CDR1 SGHAT and CDR2 FQNNGV. The CDR3 consists of 15 residues. The CDR3 DNA reads TGTGCCAGCAGCTCAGGGACTAGCGGGAGAGAGACCCAGTACTTC. It is translated as CASSSGTSGRETQYF.

The chain joins TRBV2 to TRBJ1-2, with D possibly TRBD1 on 5 matching bases. This CDR3 has 12 amino acids. Germline assignment: CDR1 SNHLY and CDR2 FYNNEI. Trimming shortened V by 7 bases and J by 5 bases, and 11 bases separated the two germline ends. The CDR3 region has the DNA TGTGCCAGCAAAGGGGATGGGTATGGCTACACCTTC. Translation: CASKGDGYGYTF.